This T cell receptor beta chain was recovered during a study of blood T cell repertoires in COVID-19. About the study: The United States, Italy and Spain supplied acute and convalescent COVID-19 samples. PBMCs, B-cell-depleted T cells, or T cells were the source of the cDNA or gDNA that made up the material.

Germline CDR1 LGHNA, CDR2 YNFKEQ. CDR3 length equals 19 residues. V was pared by 3 bases and J by 0 bases, with 22 bases between. In the study's own analysis: Amplification with reference gene primers provided the estimates of nucleated cell counts. TCRdb's table, derived via immunoSEQ multiplex PCR, lists solely in-frame clones and lacks some. For V, J and clone size, that table is used; D and trimming come from the DNA. The data show 65,000 to 80,000 clones, with less than 90% seen just once and roughly a sixth held by the top ten. The chain combines TRBV4-2 with TRBJ2-3; the D gene is possibly TRBD2 (6 bases). The origin of this receptor is a man older than 75 in a cohort sampled during active COVID-19. The source material was peripheral blood. In nucleotides, the CDR3 is TGTGCCAGCAGCCAGGAGGGGTCGGGAGCCAGCGCCAGCACAGATACGCAGTATTTT. It is translated as CASSQEGSGASASTDTQYF.